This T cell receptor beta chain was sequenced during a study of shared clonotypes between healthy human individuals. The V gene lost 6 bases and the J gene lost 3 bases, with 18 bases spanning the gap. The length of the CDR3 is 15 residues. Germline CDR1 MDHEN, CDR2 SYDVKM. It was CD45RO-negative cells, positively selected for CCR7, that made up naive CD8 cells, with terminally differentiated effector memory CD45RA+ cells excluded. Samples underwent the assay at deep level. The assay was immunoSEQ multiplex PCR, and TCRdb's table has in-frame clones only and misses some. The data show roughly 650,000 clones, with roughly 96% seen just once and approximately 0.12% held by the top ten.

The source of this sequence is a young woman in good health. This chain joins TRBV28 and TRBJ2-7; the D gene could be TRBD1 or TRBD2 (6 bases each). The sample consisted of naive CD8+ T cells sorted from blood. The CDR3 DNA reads TGTGCCAGCAGGAAAATCCCGGGGGCTATCTACGAGCAGTACTTC. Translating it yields CASRKIPGAIYEQYF.